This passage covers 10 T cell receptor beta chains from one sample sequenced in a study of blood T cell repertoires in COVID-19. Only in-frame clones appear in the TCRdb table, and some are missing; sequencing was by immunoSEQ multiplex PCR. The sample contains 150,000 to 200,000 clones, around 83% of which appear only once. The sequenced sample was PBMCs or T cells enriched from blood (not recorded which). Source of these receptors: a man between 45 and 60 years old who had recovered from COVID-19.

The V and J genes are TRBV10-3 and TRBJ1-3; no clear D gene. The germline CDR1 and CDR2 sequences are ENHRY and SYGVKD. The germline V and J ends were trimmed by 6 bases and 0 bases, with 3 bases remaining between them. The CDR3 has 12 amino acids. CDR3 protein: CAISFSGNTIYF. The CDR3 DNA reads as TGTGCCATCAGCTTCTCTGGAAACACCATATATTTT.

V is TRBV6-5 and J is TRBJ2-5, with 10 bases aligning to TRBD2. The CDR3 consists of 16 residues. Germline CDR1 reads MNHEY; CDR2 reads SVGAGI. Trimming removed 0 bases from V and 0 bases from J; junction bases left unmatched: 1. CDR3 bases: TGTGCCAGCAGTTACTCTAGCGGGGGGCACCAAGAGACCCAGTACTTC. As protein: CASSYSSGGHQETQYF.

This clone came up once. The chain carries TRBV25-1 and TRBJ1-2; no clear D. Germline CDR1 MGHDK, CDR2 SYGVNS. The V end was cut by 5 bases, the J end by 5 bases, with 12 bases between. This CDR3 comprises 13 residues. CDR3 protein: CASSRTEQYGYTF. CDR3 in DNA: TGTGCCAGCAGTCGAACAGAGCAGTATGGCTACACCTTC.

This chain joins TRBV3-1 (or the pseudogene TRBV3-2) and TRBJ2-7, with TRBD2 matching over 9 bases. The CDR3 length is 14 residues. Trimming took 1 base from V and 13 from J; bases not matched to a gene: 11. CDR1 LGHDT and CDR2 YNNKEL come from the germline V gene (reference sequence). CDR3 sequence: CASSQGPLSGGPYF. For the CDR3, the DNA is TGTGCCAGCAGCCAAGGTCCTTTGAGCGGGGGGCCATACTTC.

In DNA, the CDR3 is TGTGCCAGCAGTGGGCTCGGGGGGGGGCAAGAGACCCAGTACTTC. Translated, it gives CASSGLGGGQETQYF. The chain links TRBV27 to TRBJ2-5; TRBD2 aligns across 8 bases. The CDR3 covers 15 residues. V lost 5 bases to trimming and J lost 2 bases; unmatched junction nucleotides: 7. CDR1 and CDR2 (germline): MNHEY, SMNVEV (reference sequence).

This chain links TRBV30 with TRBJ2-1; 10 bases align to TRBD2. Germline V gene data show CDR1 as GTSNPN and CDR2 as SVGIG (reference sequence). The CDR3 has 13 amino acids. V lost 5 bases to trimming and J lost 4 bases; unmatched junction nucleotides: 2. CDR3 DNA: TGTGCCTGGTCTAGCGGGGGTTACAATGAGCAGTTCTTC. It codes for CAWSSGGYNEQFF.

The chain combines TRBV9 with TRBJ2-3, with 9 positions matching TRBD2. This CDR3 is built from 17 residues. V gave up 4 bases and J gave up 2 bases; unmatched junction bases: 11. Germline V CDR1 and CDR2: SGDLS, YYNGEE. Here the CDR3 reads CASSQMGASGDTDTQYF. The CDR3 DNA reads TGTGCCAGCAGCCAAATGGGGGCTAGCGGGGACACAGATACGCAGTATTTT.

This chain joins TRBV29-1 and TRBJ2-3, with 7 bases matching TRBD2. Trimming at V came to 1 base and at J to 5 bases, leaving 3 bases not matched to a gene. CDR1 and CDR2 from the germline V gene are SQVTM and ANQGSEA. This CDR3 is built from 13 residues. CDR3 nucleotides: TGCAGCGTTGAAGCGGGGGGATTAGATACGCAGTATTTT. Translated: CSVEAGGLDTQYF.

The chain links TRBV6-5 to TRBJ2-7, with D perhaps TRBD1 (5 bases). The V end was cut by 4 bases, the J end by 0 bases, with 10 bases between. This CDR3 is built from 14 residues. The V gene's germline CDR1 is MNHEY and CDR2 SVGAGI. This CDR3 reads CASSFTGISYEQYF. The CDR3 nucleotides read TGTGCCAGCAGTTTTACAGGTATCTCCTACGAGCAGTACTTC.

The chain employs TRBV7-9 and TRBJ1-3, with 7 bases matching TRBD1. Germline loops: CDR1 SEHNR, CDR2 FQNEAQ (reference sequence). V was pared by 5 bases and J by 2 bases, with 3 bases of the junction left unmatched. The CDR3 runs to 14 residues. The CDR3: CASSATGAGNTIYF. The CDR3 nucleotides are TGTGCCAGCAGCGCTACAGGGGCTGGAAACACCATATATTTT.